These T cell receptor beta chains were read from a single sample in a study of PD-1 blockade in classical Hodgkin lymphoma. Sequenced by immunoSEQ multiplex PCR; TCRdb stores in-frame clones only, minus some. This sample yields 11,000 or so clones, of which 70% to 90% are seen a single time; 30% belongs to the top ten. The sample consisted of peripheral blood mononuclear cells (PBMCs), taken at baseline. These receptors were obtained from a human donor with classical Hodgkin lymphoma. CDR3s include the opening cysteine and the closing phenylalanine or tryptophan. Fields, in order: J gene, clone size, V gene, CDR3 protein. Clone size is stated in some rows and not others, as once, few, many or a class when expanded.

TRBJ2-5 - TRBV9 CASSGVAGGPETQYF
TRBJ1-6 few TRBV14 CASSQRGGSSPLHF
TRBJ1-1 - TRBV15 CATSSHGTGRAFF
TRBJ2-1 - TRBV4-3 CASSQSGTEYSYNEQFF
TRBJ1-4 - TRBV25-1 CASSEYRAGGWEKLFF
TRBJ2-1 - TRBV13 CASSLSVGREQFF
TRBJ2-3 once TRBV25-1 CATPQGTVHRYAVF
TRBJ1-4 - TRBV19 CASSTQAAGDEKLFF
TRBJ2-7 - TRBV10-3 CAISSGDGAYEQYF
TRBJ2-3 - TRBV28 CASSTPGAGSTDTQYF
TRBJ2-2 once TRBV11-2 CASSLSIGQGATGELFF
TRBJ2-7 once TRBV18 CASSPVAPSRDEQYF
TRBJ1-2 - TRBV5-1 CASSLGGSTRGYTF
TRBJ1-2 - TRBV19 CATRQGAGGYTF
TRBJ2-7 - TRBV5-1 CASSLDRVHEQYF
TRBJ2-7 - TRBV7-2 CASSQVVAKTYEQYF